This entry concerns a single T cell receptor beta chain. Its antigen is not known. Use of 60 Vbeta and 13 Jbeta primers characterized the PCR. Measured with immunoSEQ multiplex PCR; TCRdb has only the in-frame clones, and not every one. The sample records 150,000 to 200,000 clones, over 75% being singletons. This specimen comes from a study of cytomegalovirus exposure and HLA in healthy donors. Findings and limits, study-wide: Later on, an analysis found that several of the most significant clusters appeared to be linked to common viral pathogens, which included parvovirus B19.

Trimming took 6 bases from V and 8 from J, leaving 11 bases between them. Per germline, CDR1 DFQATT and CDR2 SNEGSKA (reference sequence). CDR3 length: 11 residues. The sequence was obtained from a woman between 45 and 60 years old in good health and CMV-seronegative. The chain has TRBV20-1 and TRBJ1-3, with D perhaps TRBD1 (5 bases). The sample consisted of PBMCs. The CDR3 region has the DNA TGCAGTGCGAGGCTAGGGGACACCATATATTTT. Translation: CSARLGDTIYF.